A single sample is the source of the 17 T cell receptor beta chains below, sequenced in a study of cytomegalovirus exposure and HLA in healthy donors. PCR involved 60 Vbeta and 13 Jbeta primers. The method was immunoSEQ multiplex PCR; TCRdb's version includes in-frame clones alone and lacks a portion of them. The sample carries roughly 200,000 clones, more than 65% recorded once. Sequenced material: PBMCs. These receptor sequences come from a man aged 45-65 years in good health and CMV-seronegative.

CDR3 coding DNA: TGCGCCAGCAGCATTCCGGGACTAGCGGAAGGGGGTCGCGGGGAGCTGTTTTTT. This translates into CASSIPGLAEGGRGELFF. The chain has TRBV5-1 and TRBJ2-2; 11 bases are shared with TRBD2. The CDR3 covers 18 residues. The trim removed 4 bases at V and 7 bases at J, leaving 15 bases unmatched. Per germline, CDR1 SGHRS and CDR2 YFSETQ.

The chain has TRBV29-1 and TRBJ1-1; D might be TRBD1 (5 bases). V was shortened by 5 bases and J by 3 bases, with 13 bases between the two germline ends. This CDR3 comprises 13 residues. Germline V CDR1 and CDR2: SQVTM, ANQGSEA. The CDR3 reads CSVSLGEDTEAFF. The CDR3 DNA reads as TGCAGCGTTTCCTTAGGGGAAGACACTGAAGCTTTCTTT.

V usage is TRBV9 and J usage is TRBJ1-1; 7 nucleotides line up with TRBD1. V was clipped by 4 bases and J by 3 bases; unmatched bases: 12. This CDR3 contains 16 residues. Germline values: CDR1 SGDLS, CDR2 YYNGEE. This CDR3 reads CASSPHPGTAYTEAFF. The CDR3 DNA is TGTGCCAGCAGCCCACACCCCGGGACAGCTTACACTGAAGCTTTCTTT.

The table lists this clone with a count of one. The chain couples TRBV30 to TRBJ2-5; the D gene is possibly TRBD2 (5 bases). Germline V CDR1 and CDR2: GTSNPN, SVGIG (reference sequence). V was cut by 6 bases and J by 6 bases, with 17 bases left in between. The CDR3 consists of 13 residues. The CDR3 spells CACRAPGGQTQYF. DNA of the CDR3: TGTGCCTGCCGGGCCCCCGGCGGGCAGACCCAGTACTTC. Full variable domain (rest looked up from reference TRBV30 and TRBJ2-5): SQTIHQWPATLVQPVGSPLSLECTVEGTSNPNLYWYRQAAGRGLQLLFYSVGIGQISSEVPQNLSASRPQDRQFILSSKKLLLSDSGFYLCACRAPGGQTQYFGPGTRLLVL.

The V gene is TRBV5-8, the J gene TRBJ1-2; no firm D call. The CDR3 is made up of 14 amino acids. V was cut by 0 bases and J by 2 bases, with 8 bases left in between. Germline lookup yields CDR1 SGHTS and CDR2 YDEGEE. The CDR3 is CASSLEAGNYGYTF. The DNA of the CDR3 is TGTGCCAGCAGCTTGGAGGCGGGAAACTATGGCTACACCTTC.

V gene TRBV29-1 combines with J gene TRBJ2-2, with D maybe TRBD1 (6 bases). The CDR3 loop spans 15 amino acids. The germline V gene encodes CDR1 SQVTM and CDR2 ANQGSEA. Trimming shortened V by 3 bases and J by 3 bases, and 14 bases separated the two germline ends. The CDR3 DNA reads TGCAGCGTTGATGGGCAGGGGATGGACACCGGGGAGCTGTTTTTT. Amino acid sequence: CSVDGQGMDTGELFF.

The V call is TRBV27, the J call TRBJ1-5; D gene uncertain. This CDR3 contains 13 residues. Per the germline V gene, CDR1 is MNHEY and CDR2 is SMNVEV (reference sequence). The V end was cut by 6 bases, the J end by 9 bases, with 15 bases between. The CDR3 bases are TGTGCCAGCAGCCCCCTATCCCGTGGGCCCCAGCATTTT. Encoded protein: CASSPLSRGPQHF.

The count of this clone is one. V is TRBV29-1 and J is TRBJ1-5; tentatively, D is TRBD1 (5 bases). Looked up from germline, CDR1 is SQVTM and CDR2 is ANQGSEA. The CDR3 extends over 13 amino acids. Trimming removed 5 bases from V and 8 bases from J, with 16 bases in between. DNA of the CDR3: TGCAGCGTTTCCAGCCAGGGCGGTGAGCCCCAGCATTTT. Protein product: CSVSSQGGEPQHF.

CDR3 residues: CAWSASGLAVPNEQFF. The CDR3 DNA reads as TGTGCCTGGAGTGCATCGGGACTAGCGGTCCCCAATGAGCAGTTCTTC. The chain uses TRBV30 and TRBJ2-1; 11 nucleotides match TRBD2. CDR1 and CDR2 from the germline V gene are GTSNPN and SVGIG (reference sequence). J was trimmed by 6 bases and V by 1 base; bases with no gene match: 8. This CDR3 has 16 residues.

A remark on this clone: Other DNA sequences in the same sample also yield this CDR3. The CDR3 DNA reads as TGTGCCAGCAGCTGGGACAGGGGGCTGAACGAGCAGTACTTC. The encoded protein is CASSWDRGLNEQYF. The J gene is TRBJ2-7, the V gene TRBV5-4, with TRBD1 matching 12 bases. Germline loops: CDR1 SGHNT, CDR2 YYREEE (reference sequence). V gave up 3 bases and J gave up 5 bases; unmatched junction bases: 3. The CDR3 length is 14 residues.

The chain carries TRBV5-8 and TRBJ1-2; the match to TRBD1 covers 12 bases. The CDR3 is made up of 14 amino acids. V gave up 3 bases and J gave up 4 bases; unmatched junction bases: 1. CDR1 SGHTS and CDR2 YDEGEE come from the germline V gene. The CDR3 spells CASSSGQGAYGYTF. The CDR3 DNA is TGTGCCAGCAGCTCGGGACAGGGGGCCTATGGCTACACCTTC.

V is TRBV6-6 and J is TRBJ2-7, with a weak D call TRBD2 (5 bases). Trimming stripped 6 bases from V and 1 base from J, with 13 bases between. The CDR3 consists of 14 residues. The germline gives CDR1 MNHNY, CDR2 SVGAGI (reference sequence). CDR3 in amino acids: CASRPGSGSYEQYF. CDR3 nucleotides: TGTGCCAGCAGGCCGGGAAGCGGATCCTACGAGCAGTACTTC.

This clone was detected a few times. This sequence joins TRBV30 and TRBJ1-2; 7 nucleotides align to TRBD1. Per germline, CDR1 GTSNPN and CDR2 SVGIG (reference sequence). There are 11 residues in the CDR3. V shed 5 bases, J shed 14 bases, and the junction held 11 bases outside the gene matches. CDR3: CAWERTGPGTF. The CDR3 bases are TGTGCCTGGGAACGGACAGGCCCGGGGACCTTC.

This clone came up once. The CDR3 loop is CASSQPTSGNNNEQFF. Written as DNA, the CDR3 is TGCGCCAGCAGCCAACCAACTAGCGGGAACAACAATGAGCAGTTCTTC. V is TRBV4-1 and J is TRBJ2-1; TRBD2 matches at 10 bases. The CDR3 length is 16 residues. V was pared by 2 bases and J by 5 bases, with 6 bases of the junction left unmatched. Per germline, CDR1 MGHRA and CDR2 YSYEKL.

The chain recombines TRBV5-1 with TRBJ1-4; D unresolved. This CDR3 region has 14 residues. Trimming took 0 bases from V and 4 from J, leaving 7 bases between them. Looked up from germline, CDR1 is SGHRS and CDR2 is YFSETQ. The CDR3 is CASSLGAVNEKLFF. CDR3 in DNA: TGCGCCAGCAGCTTGGGGGCCGTTAATGAAAAACTGTTTTTT.

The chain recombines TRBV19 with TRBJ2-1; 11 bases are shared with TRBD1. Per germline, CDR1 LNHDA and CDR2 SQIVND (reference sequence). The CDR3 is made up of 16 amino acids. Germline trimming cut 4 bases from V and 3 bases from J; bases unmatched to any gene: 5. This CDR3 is CASSTAGTGGYNEQFF. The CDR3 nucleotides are TGTGCCAGTAGTACCGCCGGGACAGGGGGCTACAATGAGCAGTTCTTC.

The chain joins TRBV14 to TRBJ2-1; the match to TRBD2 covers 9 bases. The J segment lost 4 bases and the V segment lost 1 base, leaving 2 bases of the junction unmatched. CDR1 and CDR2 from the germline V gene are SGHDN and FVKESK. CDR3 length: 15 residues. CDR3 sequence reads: CASSQVAGAYNEQFF. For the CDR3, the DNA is TGTGCCAGCAGCCAAGTAGCGGGGGCTTACAATGAGCAGTTCTTC.